The TCR beta chain under discussion was sequenced for a study of T cells in tuberculosis. Across the whole study: The T cells targeted glucose monomycolate, a mycobacterial lipid, via CD1B. Findings and limits, study-wide: T cells binding CD1B-GMM tetramer weakly possibly escaped the sort.

Sorting used thawed, overnight-rested PBMC stained with anti-CD3, a viability dye and GMM-loaded CD1B tetramer. CD1B tetramers were loaded with Rhodococcus equi-derived C32 glucose monomycolate. Before cryopreservation, the sorted PBMC lost their CD14-expressing monocytes. No alpha-beta pairing information exists for these sequences. Libraries were prepared by immunoSEQ multiplex PCR; TCRdb keeps only in-frame clonotypes and omits some of them. The profile shows about 58,000 clones, 70% to 90% of them singletons. The sequencing input was CD1b-GMM tetramer-negative cells sorted from PBMCs. The clonotype comes from an adult woman with latent tuberculosis.

CDR3 DNA sequence: TGTGCCATCAGTGAATTTTCCTCGACAGGTATGAACACTGAAGCTTTCTTT. Protein product: CAISEFSSTGMNTEAFF. The genes are TRBV10-3 and TRBJ1-1, with D possibly TRBD1 on 6 matching bases. Germline V gene sequence: CDR1 ENHRY, CDR2 SYGVKD. The CDR3 runs 17 residues. V lost 3 bases, J lost 0 bases, and 17 bases lay in between.